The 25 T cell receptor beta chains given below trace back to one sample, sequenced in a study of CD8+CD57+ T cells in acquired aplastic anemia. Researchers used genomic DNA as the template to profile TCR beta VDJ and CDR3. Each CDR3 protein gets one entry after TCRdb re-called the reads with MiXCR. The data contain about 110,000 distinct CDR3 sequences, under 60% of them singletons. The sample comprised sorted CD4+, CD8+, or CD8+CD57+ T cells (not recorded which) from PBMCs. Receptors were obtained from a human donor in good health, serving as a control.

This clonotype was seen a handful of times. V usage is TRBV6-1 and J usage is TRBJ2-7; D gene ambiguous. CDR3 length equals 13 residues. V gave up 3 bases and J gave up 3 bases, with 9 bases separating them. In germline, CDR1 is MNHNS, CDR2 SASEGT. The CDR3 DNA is TGTGCCAGCAGTGACCTTAGGGACTACGAGCAGTACTTC. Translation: CASSDLRDYEQYF.

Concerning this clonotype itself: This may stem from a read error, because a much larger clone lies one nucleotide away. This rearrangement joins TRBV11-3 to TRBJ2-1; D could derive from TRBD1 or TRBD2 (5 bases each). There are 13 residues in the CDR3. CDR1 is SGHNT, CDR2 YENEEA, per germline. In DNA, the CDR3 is TGTGCCAGCAGCTTACGGGGCTACGATGAGCAGTTCTTC. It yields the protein CASSLRGYDEQFF.

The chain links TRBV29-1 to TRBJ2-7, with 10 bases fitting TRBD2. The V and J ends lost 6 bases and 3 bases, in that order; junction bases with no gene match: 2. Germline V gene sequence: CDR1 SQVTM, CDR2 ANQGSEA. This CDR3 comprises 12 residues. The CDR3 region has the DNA TGCAGCGTAAAGCGGGAGGGCTACGAGCAGTACTTC. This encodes CSVKREGYEQYF.

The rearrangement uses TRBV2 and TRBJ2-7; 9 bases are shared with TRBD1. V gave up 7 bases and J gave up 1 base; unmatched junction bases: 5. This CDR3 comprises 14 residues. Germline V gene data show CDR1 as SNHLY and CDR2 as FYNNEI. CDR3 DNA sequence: TGTGCCAGCACCGACAGGGGGTCTTCCTACGAGCAGTACTTC. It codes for CASTDRGSSYEQYF.

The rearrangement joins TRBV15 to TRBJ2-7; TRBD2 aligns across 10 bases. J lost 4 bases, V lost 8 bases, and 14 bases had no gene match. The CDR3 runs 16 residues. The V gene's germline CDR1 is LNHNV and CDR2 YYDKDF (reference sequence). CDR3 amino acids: CATGSSSGGRLYEQYF. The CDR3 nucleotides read TGTGCCACCGGGTCGTCTAGCGGGGGCCGTTTATACGAGCAGTACTTC.

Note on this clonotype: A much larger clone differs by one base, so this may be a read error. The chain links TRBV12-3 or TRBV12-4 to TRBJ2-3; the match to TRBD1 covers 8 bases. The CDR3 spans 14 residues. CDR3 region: CASSSVDGTGTQYF. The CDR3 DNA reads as TGTGCCAGCAGTTCCGTGGACGGGACAGGTACGCAGTATTTT.

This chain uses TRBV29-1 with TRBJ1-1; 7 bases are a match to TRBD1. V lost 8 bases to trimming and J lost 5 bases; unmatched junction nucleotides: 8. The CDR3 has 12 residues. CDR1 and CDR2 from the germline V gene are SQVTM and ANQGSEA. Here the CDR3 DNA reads TGCAGCACCGACAGGGTTGGGACTGAAGCTTTCTTT. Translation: CSTDRVGTEAFF. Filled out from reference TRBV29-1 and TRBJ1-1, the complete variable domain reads SAVISQKPSRDICQRGTSLTIQCQVDSQVTMMFWYRQQPGQSLTLIATANQGSEATYESGFVIDKFPISRPNLTFSTLTVSNMSPEDSSIYLCSTDRVGTEAFFGQGTRLTVV.

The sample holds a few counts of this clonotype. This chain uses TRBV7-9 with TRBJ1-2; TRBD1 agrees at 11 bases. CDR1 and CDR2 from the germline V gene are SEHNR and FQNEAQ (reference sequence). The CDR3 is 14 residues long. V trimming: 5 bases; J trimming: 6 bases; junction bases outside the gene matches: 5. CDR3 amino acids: CASSDGQGADGYTF. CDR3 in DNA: TGTGCCAGCAGCGATGGACAGGGGGCCGATGGCTACACCTTC.

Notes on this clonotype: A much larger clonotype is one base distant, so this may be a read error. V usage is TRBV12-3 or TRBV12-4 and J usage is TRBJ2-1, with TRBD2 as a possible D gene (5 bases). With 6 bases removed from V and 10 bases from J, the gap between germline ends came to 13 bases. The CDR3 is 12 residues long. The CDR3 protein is CASSRGEREQFF. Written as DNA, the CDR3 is TGTGCCAGCAGCCGAGGCGAGCGGGAGCAGTTCTTC.

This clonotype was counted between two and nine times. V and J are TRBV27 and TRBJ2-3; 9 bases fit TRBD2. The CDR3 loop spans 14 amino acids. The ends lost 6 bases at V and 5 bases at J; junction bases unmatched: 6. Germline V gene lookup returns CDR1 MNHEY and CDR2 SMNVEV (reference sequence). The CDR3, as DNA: TGTGCCAGCAGGGTAGCGGGGGCTGTAGATACGCAGTATTTT. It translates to CASRVAGAVDTQYF.

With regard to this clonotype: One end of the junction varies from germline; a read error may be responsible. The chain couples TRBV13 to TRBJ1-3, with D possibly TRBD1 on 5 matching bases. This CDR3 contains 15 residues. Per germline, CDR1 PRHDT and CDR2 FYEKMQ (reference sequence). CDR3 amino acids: CASSVGIGTGNTIYF. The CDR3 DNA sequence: TGTGCCAGCAGCGTAGGGATAGGGACGGGCAACACCATATATTTT.

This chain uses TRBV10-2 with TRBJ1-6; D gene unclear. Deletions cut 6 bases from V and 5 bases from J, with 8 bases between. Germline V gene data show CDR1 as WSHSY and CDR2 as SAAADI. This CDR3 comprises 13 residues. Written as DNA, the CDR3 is TGCGCCAGCAGACGGACCAATAATTCACCCCTCCACTTT. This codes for CASRRTNNSPLHF.

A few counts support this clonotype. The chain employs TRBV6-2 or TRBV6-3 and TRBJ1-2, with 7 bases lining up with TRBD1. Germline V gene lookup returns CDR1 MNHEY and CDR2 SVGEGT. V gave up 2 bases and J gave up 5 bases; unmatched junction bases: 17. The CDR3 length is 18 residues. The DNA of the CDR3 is TGTGCCAGCAGTTACACCCCAGACAGGGACTATAATGAATATGGCTACACCTTC. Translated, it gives CASSYTPDRDYNEYGYTF.

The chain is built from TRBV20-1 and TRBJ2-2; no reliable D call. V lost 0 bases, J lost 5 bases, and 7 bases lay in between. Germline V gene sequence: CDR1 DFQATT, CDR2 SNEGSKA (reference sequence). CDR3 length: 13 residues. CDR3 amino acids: CSARDHLTGELFF. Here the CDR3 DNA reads TGCAGTGCTAGAGATCACCTTACCGGGGAGCTGTTTTTT.

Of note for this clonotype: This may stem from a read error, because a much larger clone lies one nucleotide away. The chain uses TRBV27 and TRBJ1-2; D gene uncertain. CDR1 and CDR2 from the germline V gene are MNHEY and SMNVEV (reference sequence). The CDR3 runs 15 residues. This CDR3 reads CACSTSGTWGYGYTF. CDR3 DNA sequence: TGTGCCTGCAGCACGTCAGGCACCTGGGGCTATGGCTACACCTTC.

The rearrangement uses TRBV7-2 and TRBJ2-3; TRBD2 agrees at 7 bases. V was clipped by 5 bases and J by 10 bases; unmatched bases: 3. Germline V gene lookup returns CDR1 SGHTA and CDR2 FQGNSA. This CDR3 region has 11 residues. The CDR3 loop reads CASSPGLSQYF. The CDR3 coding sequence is TGTGCCAGCAGCCCGGGACTATCGCAGTATTTT.

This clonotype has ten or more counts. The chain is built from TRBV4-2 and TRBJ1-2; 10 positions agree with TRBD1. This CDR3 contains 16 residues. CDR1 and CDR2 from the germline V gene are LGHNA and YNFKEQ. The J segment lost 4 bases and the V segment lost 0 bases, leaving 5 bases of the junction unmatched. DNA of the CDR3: TGTGCCAGCAGCCAAGAGGGGGACAGGGGAGGCTATGGCTACACCTTC. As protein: CASSQEGDRGGYGYTF.

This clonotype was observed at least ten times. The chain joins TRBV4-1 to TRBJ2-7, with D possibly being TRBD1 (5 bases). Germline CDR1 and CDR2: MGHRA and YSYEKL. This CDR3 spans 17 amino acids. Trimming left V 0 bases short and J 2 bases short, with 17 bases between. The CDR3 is CASSQDETVVLTYEQYF. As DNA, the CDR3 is TGCGCCAGCAGCCAAGACGAGACAGTCGTACTCACCTACGAGCAGTACTTC.

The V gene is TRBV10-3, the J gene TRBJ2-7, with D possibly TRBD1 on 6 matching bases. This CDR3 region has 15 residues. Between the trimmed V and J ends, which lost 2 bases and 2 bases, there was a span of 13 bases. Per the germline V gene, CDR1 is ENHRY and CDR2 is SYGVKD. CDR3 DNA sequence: TGTGCCATCAGTGAGGTGGGGACACGAACCTACGAGCAGTACTTC. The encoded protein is CAISEVGTRTYEQYF.

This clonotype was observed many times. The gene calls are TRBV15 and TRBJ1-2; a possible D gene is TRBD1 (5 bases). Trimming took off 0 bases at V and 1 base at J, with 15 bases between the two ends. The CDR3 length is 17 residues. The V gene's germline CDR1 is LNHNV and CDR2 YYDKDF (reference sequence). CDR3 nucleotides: TGTGCCACCAGCAGAGATCGAAGTGGAGGGGTTAACTATGGCTACACCTTC. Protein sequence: CATSRDRSGGVNYGYTF.

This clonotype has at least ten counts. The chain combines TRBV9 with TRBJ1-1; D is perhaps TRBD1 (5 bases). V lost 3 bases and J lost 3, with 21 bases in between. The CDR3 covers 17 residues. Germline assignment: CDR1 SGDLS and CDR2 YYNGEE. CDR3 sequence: CASSALIQGGIDTEAFF. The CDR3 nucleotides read TGTGCCAGCAGCGCACTCATCCAGGGTGGAATTGACACTGAAGCTTTCTTT.

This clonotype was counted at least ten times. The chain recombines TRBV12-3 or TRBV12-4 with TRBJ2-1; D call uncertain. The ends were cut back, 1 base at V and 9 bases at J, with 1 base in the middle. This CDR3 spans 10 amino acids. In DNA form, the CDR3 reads TGTGCCAGCAGTTTAGGTGAGCAGTTCTTC. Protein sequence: CASSLGEQFF.

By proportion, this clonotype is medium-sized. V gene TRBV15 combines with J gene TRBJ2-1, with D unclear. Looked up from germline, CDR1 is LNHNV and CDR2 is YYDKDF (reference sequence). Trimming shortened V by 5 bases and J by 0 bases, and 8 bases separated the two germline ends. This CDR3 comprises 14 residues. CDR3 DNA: TGTGCCACCAGCCCCTCCCGCTCCTACAATGAGCAGTTCTTC. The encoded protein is CATSPSRSYNEQFF.

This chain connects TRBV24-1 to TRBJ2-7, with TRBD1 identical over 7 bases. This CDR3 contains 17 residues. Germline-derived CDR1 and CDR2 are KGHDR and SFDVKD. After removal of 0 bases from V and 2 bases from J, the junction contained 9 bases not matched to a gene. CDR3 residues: CATSDLTGAWTPYEQYF. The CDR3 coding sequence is TGTGCCACCAGTGATTTGACAGGGGCCTGGACCCCCTACGAGCAGTACTTC.

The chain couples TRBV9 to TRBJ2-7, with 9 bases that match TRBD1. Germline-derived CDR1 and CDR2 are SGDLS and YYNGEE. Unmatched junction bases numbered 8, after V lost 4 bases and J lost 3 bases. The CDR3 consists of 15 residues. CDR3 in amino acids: CASSQGTGTYYEQYF. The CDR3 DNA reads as TGTGCCAGCAGCCAGGGGACAGGGACCTACTACGAGCAGTACTTC. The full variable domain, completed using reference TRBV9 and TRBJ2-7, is DSGVTQTPKHLITATGQRVTLRCSPRSGDLSVYWYQQSLDQGLQFLIQYYNGEERAKGNILERFSAQQFPDLHSELNLSSLELGDSALYFCASSQGTGTYYEQYFGPGTRLTVT.